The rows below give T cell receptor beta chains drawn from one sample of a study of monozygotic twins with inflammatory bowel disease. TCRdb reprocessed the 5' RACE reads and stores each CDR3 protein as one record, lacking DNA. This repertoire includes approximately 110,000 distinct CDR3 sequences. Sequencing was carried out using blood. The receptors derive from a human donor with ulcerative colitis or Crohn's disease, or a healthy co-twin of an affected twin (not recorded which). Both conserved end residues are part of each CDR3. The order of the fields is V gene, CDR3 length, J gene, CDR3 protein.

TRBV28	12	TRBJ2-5	CASRPTGETQYF
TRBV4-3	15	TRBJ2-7	CASSLHREKSYEQYF
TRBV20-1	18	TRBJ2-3	CSARVHKAGATFSDTQYF
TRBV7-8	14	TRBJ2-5	CASSLAGVTGTQYF
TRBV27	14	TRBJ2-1	CASKLGGGYNEQFF
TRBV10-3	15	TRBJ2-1	CAIRGGGEMYNEQFF
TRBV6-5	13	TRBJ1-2	CASSLTGEDGYTF
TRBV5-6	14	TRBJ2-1	CASSLVTGDNEQFF
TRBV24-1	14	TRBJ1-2	CATSEDGTDYGYTF
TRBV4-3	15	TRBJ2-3	CASSQKSGEADTQYF
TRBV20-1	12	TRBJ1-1	CSAPARQSEAFF
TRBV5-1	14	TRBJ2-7	CASRPGQTSYEQYF
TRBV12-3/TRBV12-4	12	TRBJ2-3	CASQEVGDTQYF
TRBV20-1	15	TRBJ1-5	CSASHSQGAIWPQHF
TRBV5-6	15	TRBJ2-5	CASSLAGQVQETQYF
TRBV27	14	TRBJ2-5	CASSRRGGGETQYF
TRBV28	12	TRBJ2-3	CALRSSTDTQYF
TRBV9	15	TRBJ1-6	CASSPWTADNSPLHF
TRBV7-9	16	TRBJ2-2	CASKNGAGGPTGELFF
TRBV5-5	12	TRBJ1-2	CASSLEADGYTF
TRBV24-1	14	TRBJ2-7	CATSHGDKPYEQYF
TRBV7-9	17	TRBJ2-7	CASSWGLAGRKSYEQYF